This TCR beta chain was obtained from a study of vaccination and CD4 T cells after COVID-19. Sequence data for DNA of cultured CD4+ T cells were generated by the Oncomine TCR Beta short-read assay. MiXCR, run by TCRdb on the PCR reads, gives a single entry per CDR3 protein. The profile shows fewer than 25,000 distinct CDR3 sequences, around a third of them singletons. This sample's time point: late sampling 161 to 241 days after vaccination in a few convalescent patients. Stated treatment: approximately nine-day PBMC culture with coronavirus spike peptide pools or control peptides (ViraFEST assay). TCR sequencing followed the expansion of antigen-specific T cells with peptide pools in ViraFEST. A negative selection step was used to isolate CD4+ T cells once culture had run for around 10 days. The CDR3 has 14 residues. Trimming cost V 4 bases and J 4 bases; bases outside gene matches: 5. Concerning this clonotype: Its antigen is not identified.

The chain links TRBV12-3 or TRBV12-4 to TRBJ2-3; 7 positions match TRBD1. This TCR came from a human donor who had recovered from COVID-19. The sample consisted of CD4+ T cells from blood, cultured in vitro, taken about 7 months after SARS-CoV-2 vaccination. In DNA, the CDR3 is TGTGCCAGCAGTTCGACAGGGTTCGCAGATACGCAGTATTTT. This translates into CASSSTGFADTQYF.